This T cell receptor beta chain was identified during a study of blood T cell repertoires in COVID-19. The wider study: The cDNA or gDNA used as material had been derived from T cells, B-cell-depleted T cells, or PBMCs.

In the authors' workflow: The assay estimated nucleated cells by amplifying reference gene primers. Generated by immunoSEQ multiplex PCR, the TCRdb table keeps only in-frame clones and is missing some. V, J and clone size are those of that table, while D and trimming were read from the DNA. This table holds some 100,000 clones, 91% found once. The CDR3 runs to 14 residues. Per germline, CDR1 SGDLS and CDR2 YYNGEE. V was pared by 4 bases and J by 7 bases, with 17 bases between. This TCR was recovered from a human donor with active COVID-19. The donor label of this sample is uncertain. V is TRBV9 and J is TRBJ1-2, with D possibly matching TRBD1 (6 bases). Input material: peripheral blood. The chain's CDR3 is CASSPGQLPVGYTF. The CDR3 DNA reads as TGTGCCAGCAGCCCTGGACAGCTCCCCGTTGGCTACACCTTC.